These 21 T cell receptor beta chains came from one sample sequenced in a study of molecular identifiers for immune sequencing clone quantification. MiXCR, applied by TCRdb to the PCR reads, yields one record per CDR3 protein. This sample has about 640,000 distinct CDR3 sequences, with 20% found just once. Source material: naive CD8+ T cells from blood, with Jurkat cell RNA spiked in. Subset noted: FACS-sorted CD8+CD4-CCR7+CD45RA+ naive T cells. The receptor source for this set is a human donor in good health. Some libraries in this study had Jurkat cell RNA spiked in.

Comments on this clonotype: The junction departs from germline at one end; a sequencing error may be responsible. CDR3 in amino acids: CAGSYSMGQPQHF. CDR3 bases: TGTGCCGGCAGTTACTCGATGGGTCAGCCCCAGCATTTT. This sequence joins TRBV6-6 and TRBJ1-5; D remains ambiguous. Germline assignment: CDR1 MNHNY and CDR2 SVGAGI (reference sequence). The CDR3 is 13 residues long.

A note on this clonotype: A much larger clone is a single base away; this may be a read error. This sequence joins TRBV19 and TRBJ2-3, with D maybe TRBD2 (6 bases). V lost 3 bases and J lost 6, with 19 bases in between. Germline CDR1 and CDR2: LNHDA and SQIVND (reference sequence). The CDR3 contains 16 residues. CDR3 in DNA: TGTGCCAGTAGTATGGGGGGACGGGGCTATCGGGATACGCAGTATTTT. Its protein is CASSMGGRGYRDTQYF.

J is TRBJ2-1 and V is TRBV6-5, with 12 nucleotides matching TRBD2. CDR3 length: 14 residues. J lost 10 bases, V lost 5 bases, and 6 bases had no gene match. Germline loops: CDR1 MNHEY, CDR2 SVGAGI. The CDR3 spells CASSRLAGAGEQFF. CDR3 nucleotide sequence: TGTGCCAGCAGTCGACTAGCGGGAGCAGGGGAGCAGTTCTTC.

This clonotype has more than one count but fewer than ten. This sequence joins TRBV18 and TRBJ2-1; 7 bases align to TRBD1. The CDR3 runs to 15 residues. The V gene's germline CDR1 is KGHSH and CDR2 LQKENI. The V and J ends lost 3 bases and 5 bases, in that order; junction bases with no gene match: 7. The CDR3 DNA sequence: TGTGCCAGCTCACCCTTGGACAGGACAAACAATGAGCAGTTCTTC. This encodes CASSPLDRTNNEQFF. Looking up the rest from reference TRBV18 and TRBJ2-1 gives the full variable domain: NAGVMQNPRHLVRRRGQEARLRCSPMKGHSHVYWYRQLPEEGLKFMVYLQKENIIDESGMPKERFSAEFPKEGPSILRIQQVVRGDSAAYFCASSPLDRTNNEQFFGPGTRLTVL.

This clonotype has a count of ten or more. The CDR3 reads CATFIGYGYTF. CDR3 bases: TGTGCCACCTTCATTGGCTATGGCTACACCTTC. This chain uses TRBV12-3 or TRBV12-4 with TRBJ1-2; D gene uncertain. The V and J ends lost 10 bases and 4 bases respectively, with 10 bases between them. The CDR3 is made up of 11 amino acids.

The V and J genes are TRBV6-5 and TRBJ1-1; weak D call: TRBD1 (6 bases). Per the germline V gene, CDR1 is MNHEY and CDR2 is SVGAGI. The CDR3 runs to 16 residues. V lost 7 bases, J lost 4 bases, and 22 bases lay in between. The CDR3 DNA sequence: TGTGCCAGCATCCCCTCTCGAGGTCCGGGGGCCACTGAAGCTTTCTTT. It codes for CASIPSRGPGATEAFF.

Only a few counts were recorded for this clonotype. The rearrangement uses TRBV29-1 and TRBJ2-7, with TRBD2 identical over 11 bases. Per the germline V gene, CDR1 is SQVTM and CDR2 is ANQGSEA. CDR3 length equals 17 residues. The V segment lost 2 bases and the J segment 0 bases; nucleotides outside the gene matches: 9. CDR3 sequence (DNA): TGCAGCGTTGAACTTGTGACTAGCGGGAAGAGCTCCTACGAGCAGTACTTC. Amino acids: CSVELVTSGKSSYEQYF.

This clonotype was found many times. V usage is TRBV28 and J usage is TRBJ2-1; weak D call: TRBD2 (6 bases). Trimming stripped 8 bases from V and 1 base from J, with 9 bases between. The CDR3 is 13 amino acids. Germline CDR1 and CDR2: MDHEN and SYDVKM. This chain's CDR3 is CASSTRSYNEQFF. For the CDR3, the DNA is TGTGCCAGCTCGACTAGGTCCTACAATGAGCAGTTCTTC.

This clonotype appeared many times. This chain connects TRBV29-1 to TRBJ2-7, with a tentative D call TRBD1 (6 bases). CDR1 is SQVTM and CDR2 is ANQGSEA in the germline V gene. Trimming took off 0 bases at V and 4 bases at J, with 16 bases between the two ends. The CDR3 extends over 15 amino acids. Here the CDR3 reads CSVEDPAGVAYEQYF. CDR3 bases: TGCAGCGTTGAAGATCCGGCAGGGGTGGCATACGAGCAGTACTTC.

This clonotype appeared a few times. The rearrangement links TRBV7-9 to TRBJ2-1, with D possibly being TRBD2 (5 bases). This CDR3 contains 15 residues. Trimming left V 2 bases short and J 9 bases short, with 17 bases between. Germline V gives CDR1 SEHNR, CDR2 FQNEAQ (reference sequence). The CDR3 nucleotides read TGTGCCAGCAGCTTACTAACACATGAGGGTGGTGAGCAGTTCTTC. This translates into CASSLLTHEGGEQFF.

The table lists this clonotype with a few counts. V gene TRBV7-9 combines with J gene TRBJ2-3; D is possibly TRBD1 (6 bases). Trimming took 0 bases from V and 6 from J, leaving 28 bases between them. CDR3 length: 20 amino acids. Germline loops: CDR1 SEHNR, CDR2 FQNEAQ (reference sequence). CDR3 sequence reads: CASSLAVIGWRDRQGDTQYF. The CDR3 DNA sequence: TGTGCCAGCAGCTTAGCAGTAATAGGTTGGCGAGACCGTCAGGGGGATACGCAGTATTTT.

Comments on this clonotype: One base away lies a much larger clone, so this may be a sequencing read error. This CDR3 is CASSYSGSSSGASVLTF. Here the CDR3 DNA reads TGTGCCAGCAGTTACTCTGGATCGAGCTCTGGGGCCAGCGTCCTGACTTTC. The chain employs TRBV6-5 and TRBJ2-6, with D maybe TRBD1 (5 bases). CDR1 and CDR2 (germline): MNHEY, SVGAGI. This CDR3 is built from 17 residues.

The sample holds many counts of this clonotype. This rearrangement joins TRBV6-2 or TRBV6-3 to TRBJ1-1, with D perhaps matching TRBD1 (5 bases). Germline CDR1 and CDR2: MNHEY and SVGEGT. The CDR3 contains 15 residues. Deletions cut 4 bases from V and 2 bases from J, with 14 bases between. As DNA, the CDR3 is TGTGCCAGCAGTTTCGTCGGGGGTATAAACACTGAAGCTTTCTTT. Residues: CASSFVGGINTEAFF.

This clonotype appeared many times. V usage is TRBV27 and J usage is TRBJ2-7, with D tentatively TRBD2 (6 bases). Per the germline V gene, CDR1 is MNHEY and CDR2 is SMNVEV (reference sequence). Between the trimmed V and J ends, which lost 6 bases and 3 bases, there was a span of 12 bases. This CDR3 comprises 13 residues. DNA for the CDR3: TGTGCCAGCAGCCCGGGACTTAACTACGAGCAGTACTTC. Residues: CASSPGLNYEQYF.

The chain links TRBV19 to TRBJ1-1, with D unresolved. Per the germline V gene, CDR1 is LNHDA and CDR2 is SQIVND (reference sequence). This CDR3 spans 13 amino acids. V lost 6 bases and J lost 5, with 13 bases in between. The CDR3 region is CASRPDPGTEAFF. CDR3 coding DNA: TGTGCCAGTAGGCCTGACCCCGGGACTGAAGCTTTCTTT.

This clonotype has just a few counts. The V gene is TRBV27, the J gene TRBJ2-1; possibly TRBD2 for D (5 bases). Germline CDR1 and CDR2: MNHEY and SMNVEV (reference sequence). Trimming took 2 bases from V and 9 from J, leaving 14 bases between them. The CDR3 consists of 14 residues. CDR3 in DNA: TGTGCCAGCAGTTTACTCGCGGAGGCGGGTGAGCAGTTCTTC. This codes for CASSLLAEAGEQFF.

This clonotype was found many times. This chain connects TRBV6-6 to TRBJ2-3, with TRBD1 matching over 12 bases. This CDR3 comprises 15 residues. The V gene end was trimmed by 7 bases and the J gene end by 4 bases; junction bases not matched to a gene: 6. Germline assignment: CDR1 MNHNY and CDR2 SVGAGI (reference sequence). As DNA, the CDR3 is TGTGCCAGCATTTGGGGGACAGGGGGCCCAGATACGCAGTATTTT. Protein: CASIWGTGGPDTQYF.

With respect to this clonotype: This sequence may be a read error, since a much larger clone differs from it by one base. V is TRBV6-2 or TRBV6-3 and J is TRBJ1-5; possible D gene TRBD1, 6 bases. The CDR3 sequence is 15 residues long. Trimming removed 6 bases from V and 0 bases from J, with 12 bases in between. Germline V lookup: CDR1 MNHEY, CDR2 SVGEGT. The CDR3 is CASSQGIHSNQPQHF. The DNA of the CDR3 is TGTGCCAGCAGCCAGGGGATTCATAGCAATCAGCCCCAGCATTTT.

This clonotype showed up just a few times. This chain joins TRBV9 and TRBJ2-3; TRBD2 might be the D (6 bases). Trimming shortened V by 0 bases and J by 0 bases, and 11 bases separated the two germline ends. The CDR3 runs to 16 residues. CDR1 is SGDLS and CDR2 is YYNGEE in the germline V gene. The CDR3 region is CASSVEGGLSTDTQYF. The CDR3 coding sequence is TGTGCCAGCAGCGTAGAGGGCGGACTAAGCACAGATACGCAGTATTTT.

At least ten counts were recorded for this clonotype. The chain links TRBV14 to TRBJ2-5; 8 positions agree with TRBD1. Germline CDR1 is SGHDN and CDR2 is FVKESK. V gave up 4 bases and J gave up 2 bases; unmatched junction bases: 6. The CDR3 has 15 amino acids. The CDR3 DNA is TGTGCCAGCAGCCCACAGGACAGGGCACAAGAGACCCAGTACTTC. It encodes CASSPQDRAQETQYF. Looking up the rest from reference TRBV14 and TRBJ2-5 gives the full variable domain: EAGVTQFPSHSVIEKGQTVTLRCDPISGHDNLYWYRRVMGKEIKFLLHFVKESKQDESGMPNNRFLAERTGGTYSTLKVQPAELEDSGVYFCASSPQDRAQETQYFGPGTRLLVL.

This clonotype was seen repeatedly, ten times or more. The chain couples TRBV11-2 to TRBJ2-1; no firm D call. V was trimmed by 4 bases and J by 9 bases, leaving 10 bases between them. This CDR3 region has 12 residues. Germline V CDR1 and CDR2: SGHAT, FQNNGV. The CDR3 protein is CASSSPSREQFF. The CDR3 DNA reads as TGTGCCAGCAGCTCCCCCTCCCGTGAGCAGTTCTTC.